The 28 T cell receptor beta chains in this list originate from one sample, sequenced in a study of T cells in Graves' hyperthyroidism and ophthalmopathy. RNA transcripts provided the source from which TCR beta CDR3 regions were amplified. Researchers ran a first-round RT-PCR on the TCR CDR3 using the HTBI primer set. TCRdb passed the multiplex PCR reads through MiXCR, listing each CDR3 protein once. The sample has approximately 530,000 distinct CDR3 sequences, about 20% seen once. Sequencing input: blood. These TCRs come from a middle-aged man with Graves' ophthalmopathy.

This clonotype has only a few counts. The chain couples TRBV5-4 to TRBJ1-1; no definite D call. The CDR3 contains 15 residues. From germline, CDR1 is SGHNT and CDR2 YYREEE (reference sequence). V was pared by 0 bases and J by 0 bases, with 9 bases between. The CDR3 loop reads CASSLEPTMNTEAFF. The CDR3 DNA sequence: TGTGCCAGCAGCTTGGAACCGACTATGAACACTGAAGCTTTCTTT.

This chain's CDR3 is CASSAIDGLLHF. CDR3 coding DNA: TGTGCCAGCAGCGCCATTGATGGGCTCCTCCACTTT. This sequence joins TRBV9 and TRBJ1-6; D call uncertain. V was trimmed by 3 bases and J by 15 bases, leaving 13 bases between them. Germline assignment: CDR1 SGDLS and CDR2 YYNGEE. CDR3 size: 12 residues. Filled out from reference TRBV9 and TRBJ1-6, the complete variable domain reads DSGVTQTPKHLITATGQRVTLRCSPRSGDLSVYWYQQSLDQGLQFLIQYYNGEERAKGNILERFSAQQFPDLHSELNLSSLELGDSALYFCASSAIDGLLHFGNGTRLTVT.

V gene TRBV3-1 combines with J gene TRBJ1-6, with D maybe TRBD1 (5 bases). Germline V gene data show CDR1 as LGHDT and CDR2 as YNNKEL (reference sequence). The CDR3 has 14 amino acids. Trimming removed 0 bases from V and 15 bases from J, with 15 bases in between. The CDR3 sequence: CASSQDQGGDLLHF. In DNA form, the CDR3 reads TGTGCCAGCAGCCAAGACCAGGGAGGGGATCTCCTCCACTTT.

This clonotype has ten or more counts. V gene TRBV7-2 combines with J gene TRBJ2-5; 8 bases agree with TRBD2. V was clipped by 5 bases and J by 6 bases; unmatched bases: 11. Germline CDR1 reads SGHTA; CDR2 reads FQGNSA. The CDR3 runs to 15 residues. The CDR3 loop is CASSQYAGGEQTQYF. The CDR3 DNA follows: TGTGCCAGCAGCCAATATGCGGGGGGAGAACAGACCCAGTACTTC.

The chain carries TRBV11-2 and TRBJ2-3, with unresolved D. The germline gives CDR1 SGHAT, CDR2 FQNNGV. The CDR3 has 16 residues. Trimming stripped 3 bases from V and 6 bases from J, with 19 bases between. The CDR3 DNA reads TGTGCCAGCAGCTTGGCCCCTCTATCCGCCAGGGATACGCAGTATTTT. Protein sequence: CASSLAPLSARDTQYF.

This clonotype was counted ten times or more. The chain couples TRBV5-6 to TRBJ1-1; 7 nucleotides line up with TRBD1. This CDR3 has 14 residues. With V trimmed by 5 bases and J by 3 bases, 7 bases remained unmatched. CDR1 and CDR2 from the germline V gene are SGHDT and YYEEEE. The CDR3 loop reads CASRPGQRDTEAFF. The CDR3 nucleotides read TGTGCCAGCAGACCGGGACAGAGGGACACTGAAGCTTTCTTT. The full variable domain, in which reference TRBV5-6 and TRBJ1-1 provide the parts outside the CDR3, is DAGVTQSPTHLIKTRGQQVTLRCSPKSGHDTVSWYQQALGQGPQFIFQYYEEEERQRGNFPDRFSGHQFPNYSSELNVNALLLGDSALYLCASRPGQRDTEAFFGQGTRLTVV.

This clonotype occurred many times. The chain links TRBV11-2 to TRBJ1-1; D not resolved. CDR3 length: 11 amino acids. In germline, CDR1 is SGHAT, CDR2 FQNNGV. Trimming cost V 4 bases and J 6 bases, with 6 bases left between them. The CDR3 loop is CASSSGPEAFF. In DNA form, the CDR3 reads TGTGCCAGCAGCTCAGGACCTGAAGCTTTCTTT.

CDR3 residues: CASSQDTLSSYYGYTF. In DNA, the CDR3 is TGCGCCAGCAGCCAAGATACCCTCTCGAGCTACTATGGCTACACCTTC. V is TRBV4-3 and J is TRBJ1-2; D unclear. The CDR3 runs to 16 residues. Trimming took 0 bases from V and 3 from J, leaving 14 bases between them. The germline V gene has CDR1 LGHNA and CDR2 YSLEER.

This clonotype was seen a handful of times. This may be a read error, as it is one base from a much larger clone. The J gene is TRBJ1-2, the V gene TRBV7-9, with D maybe TRBD1 (5 bases). V shed 5 bases and J shed 8 bases, with 21 bases lying between them. The CDR3 is made up of 15 amino acids. CDR1 is SEHNR, CDR2 FQNEAQ, per germline (reference sequence). DNA of the CDR3: TGTGCCAGCAGCCGCGATGCCAGGGCATCCCTCGGCTACACCTTC. The encoded protein is CASSRDARASLGYTF.

Only a few counts were recorded for this clonotype. The V call is TRBV7-2, the J call TRBJ1-6; TRBD1 matches at 9 bases. J gave up 8 bases and V 5 bases, and 7 bases lay outside the gene matches. This CDR3 has 15 amino acids. Germline V gene lookup returns CDR1 SGHTA and CDR2 FQGNSA. CDR3 DNA: TGTGCCAGCAGCGGGGGGACAGGGATGGATTCACCCCTCCACTTT. This encodes CASSGGTGMDSPLHF.

This clonotype was counted between two and nine times. CDR3 in amino acids: CASSLRKEIAGDPSNEQFF. The CDR3 DNA is TGTGCCAGCAGCTTACGGAAAGAGATAGCGGGAGACCCCAGCAATGAGCAGTTCTTC. The V gene is TRBV7-2, the J gene TRBJ2-1; 9 bases fit TRBD2. Per the germline V gene, CDR1 is SGHTA and CDR2 is FQGNSA. Trimming took 2 bases from V and 6 from J; bases not matched to a gene: 17. The CDR3 is 19 amino acids.

This clonotype was seen more than once but under ten times. The V call is TRBV7-9, the J call TRBJ1-1, with 10 bases identical to TRBD1. Germline V CDR1 and CDR2: SEHNR, FQNEAQ (reference sequence). Trimming removed 5 bases from V and 1 base from J; junction bases left unmatched: 4. The CDR3 has 15 amino acids. The CDR3 region is CASSHGTGANTEAFF. The DNA of the CDR3 is TGTGCCAGCAGCCATGGGACAGGGGCGAACACTGAAGCTTTCTTT.

This chain links TRBV19 with TRBJ1-5; no reliable D call. This CDR3 is built from 15 residues. Germline V gives CDR1 LNHDA, CDR2 SQIVND (reference sequence). V dropped 5 bases and J dropped 5 bases, with 16 bases sitting between them. In DNA, the CDR3 is TGTGCCAGTAGTGATGGGTCCAGGAGGGATCAGCCCCAGCATTTT. Translation gives CASSDGSRRDQPQHF.

This clonotype showed up just a few times. This chain's CDR3 is CASQTGGRYGYTF. The CDR3 nucleotides read TGTGCCAGTCAAACAGGGGGTAGATATGGCTACACCTTC. The J gene is TRBJ1-2, the V gene TRBV6-1, with 8 bases fitting TRBD1. After removal of 9 bases from V and 5 bases from J, the junction contained 8 bases not matched to a gene. The CDR3 extends over 13 amino acids. The germline V gene has CDR1 MNHNS and CDR2 SASEGT.

The V gene is TRBV27, the J gene TRBJ2-2, with 7 bases matching TRBD1. This CDR3 has 14 residues. With V trimmed by 6 bases and J by 5 bases, 6 bases remained unmatched. Germline CDR1 is MNHEY and CDR2 is SMNVEV (reference sequence). The CDR3 sequence: CASRFGTVTGELFF. The CDR3 DNA sequence: TGTGCCAGCAGATTCGGGACAGTTACCGGGGAGCTGTTTTTT.

Ten or more counts support this clonotype. The V gene is TRBV27, the J gene TRBJ1-1, with D perhaps matching TRBD1 (6 bases). CDR1 and CDR2 (germline): MNHEY, SMNVEV (reference sequence). The CDR3 is made up of 16 amino acids. Trimming cost V 6 bases and J 2 bases, with 19 bases left between them. CDR3 amino acids: CASSHRVQTENTEAFF. Here the CDR3 DNA reads TGTGCCAGCAGCCACAGGGTACAAACAGAAAACACTGAAGCTTTCTTT.

Concerning this clonotype itself: A clone one base away is much larger, so this may be a read error. The V gene is TRBV30, the J gene TRBJ1-1; no definite D call. Germline V CDR1 and CDR2: GTSNPN, SVGIG (reference sequence). The CDR3 is made up of 13 amino acids. V lost 1 base and J 11 bases, leaving 17 bases between the germline ends. The CDR3 DNA reads as TGTGCCTGGAGTGGGGGTGGACGGGATAGGGCTTTCTTT. As protein: CAWSGGGRDRAFF.

Remarks on this clonotype: The conserved closing phenylalanine or tryptophan is absent in this CDR3, likely reflecting a read error. The genes are TRBV18 and TRBJ2-3, with TRBD1 as a possible D gene (6 bases). This CDR3 is 14 amino acids long. The ends were cut back, 0 bases at V and 6 bases at J, with 10 bases in the middle. Germline V CDR1 and CDR2: KGHSH, LQKENI. The CDR3 reads CASSPPSRGDTQYS. Here the CDR3 DNA reads TGTGCCAGCTCACCACCGTCCAGGGGTGATACGCAGTATTCT.

This clonotype showed up many times. The V call is TRBV5-1, the J call TRBJ2-3; D call uncertain. Germline V CDR1 and CDR2: SGHRS, YFSETQ. The V gene lost 6 bases and the J gene lost 0 bases, with 8 bases spanning the gap. The CDR3 covers 13 residues. DNA of the CDR3: TGCGCCAGCACCACAGTCAGCACAGATACGCAGTATTTT. Protein product: CASTTVSTDTQYF.

The CDR3 DNA reads TGCAGCGTTTCCAGACAGGGAGTGAACACCGGGGAGCTGTTTTTT. Its translation is CSVSRQGVNTGELFF. The V and J genes are TRBV29-1 and TRBJ2-2; 7 bases line up with TRBD1. CDR1 and CDR2 (germline): SQVTM, ANQGSEA. CDR3 length: 15 residues. After removal of 5 bases from V and 1 base from J, the junction contained 7 bases not matched to a gene.

A word on this clonotype: A much larger clone differs by one base, so this may be a read error. The chain combines TRBV3-1 with TRBJ2-2; D call uncertain. Germline values: CDR1 LGHDT, CDR2 YNNKEL (reference sequence). The CDR3 is 11 amino acids. The DNA of the CDR3 is TGTGCCGGCAGCCATACCGGGGAGCTGTTTTTT. It translates to CAGSHTGELFF.

This clonotype was detected many times. The rearrangement joins TRBV18 to TRBJ2-7, with 16 bases matching TRBD2. There are 15 residues in the CDR3. CDR1 KGHSH and CDR2 LQKENI come from the germline V gene. After removal of 3 bases from V and 5 bases from J, the junction contained 1 base not matched to a gene. The CDR3 protein is CASSPGLAGGHEQYF. CDR3 DNA sequence: TGTGCCAGCTCACCGGGACTAGCGGGAGGGCACGAGCAGTACTTC.

The chain couples TRBV5-1 to TRBJ2-2, with a weak D call TRBD2 (5 bases). This CDR3 spans 16 amino acids. The V end was cut by 0 bases, the J end by 4 bases, with 13 bases between. Germline V gene sequence: CDR1 SGHRS, CDR2 YFSETQ. The CDR3 region is CASSLASSARTGELFF. The CDR3 coding sequence is TGCGCCAGCAGCTTGGCGAGTAGCGCCCGCACCGGGGAGCTGTTTTTT.

This clonotype was recorded many times. This chain joins TRBV6-2 or TRBV6-3 and TRBJ2-4, with D perhaps TRBD1 (5 bases). V was trimmed by 6 bases and J by 1 base, leaving 10 bases between them. Germline assignment: CDR1 MNHEY and CDR2 SVGEGT. This CDR3 spans 14 amino acids. The CDR3 loop reads CASSSPGAKNIQYF. The CDR3 DNA sequence: TGTGCCAGCAGCTCCCCAGGGGCCAAAAACATTCAGTACTTC.

The chain carries TRBV7-6 and TRBJ1-1; TRBD1 is a possible D gene (6 bases). The V gene lost 4 bases and the J gene lost 4 bases, with 22 bases spanning the gap. The germline V gene encodes CDR1 SGHVS and CDR2 FNYEAQ. The CDR3 is 17 amino acids. As DNA, the CDR3 is TGTGCCAGCAGCTCAGGACAGTTTCCCCTTGGGTTCACTGAAGCTTTCTTT. This encodes CASSSGQFPLGFTEAFF.

This chain joins TRBV6-1 and TRBJ1-2; 8 bases fit TRBD1. CDR3 length: 14 residues. V gave up 6 bases and J gave up 5 bases; unmatched junction bases: 8. Germline CDR1 MNHNS, CDR2 SASEGT. CDR3: CASSQGAALYGYTF. In DNA form, the CDR3 reads TGTGCCAGCAGCCAGGGGGCAGCGCTTTATGGCTACACCTTC.

This chain links TRBV19 with TRBJ2-5; D might be TRBD2 (7 bases). Trimming stripped 6 bases from V and 1 base from J, with 18 bases between. Germline CDR1 is LNHDA and CDR2 is SQIVND (reference sequence). The CDR3 loop spans 16 amino acids. The CDR3 DNA follows: TGTGCCAGTAGCTCGGTCGCGGCGGGGGCCCAAGAGACCCAGTACTTC. This codes for CASSSVAAGAQETQYF.

This clonotype was seen more than once but under ten times. This chain joins TRBV7-9 and TRBJ1-1; 8 bases are shared with TRBD1. Germline assignment: CDR1 SEHNR and CDR2 FQNEAQ (reference sequence). The CDR3 has 19 residues. J lost 1 base, V lost 1 base, and 14 bases had no gene match. The CDR3 region is CASSLVLGRGQIRNTEAFF. In DNA form, the CDR3 reads TGTGCCAGCAGCTTAGTCCTGGGCAGGGGGCAAATTAGGAACACTGAAGCTTTCTTT.